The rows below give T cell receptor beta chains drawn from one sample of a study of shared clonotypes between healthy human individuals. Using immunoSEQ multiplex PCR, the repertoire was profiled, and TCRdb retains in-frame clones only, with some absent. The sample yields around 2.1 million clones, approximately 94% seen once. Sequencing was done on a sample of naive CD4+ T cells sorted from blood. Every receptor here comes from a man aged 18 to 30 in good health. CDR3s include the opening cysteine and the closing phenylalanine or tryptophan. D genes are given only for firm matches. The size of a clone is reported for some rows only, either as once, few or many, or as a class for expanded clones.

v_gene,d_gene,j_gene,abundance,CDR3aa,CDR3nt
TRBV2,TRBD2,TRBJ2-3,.,CASSGERGGVDTQYF,TGTGCCAGCAGTGGTGAGCGGGGGGGCGTAGATACGCAGTATTTT
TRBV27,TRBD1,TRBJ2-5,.,CASSSHKGTGGETQYF,TGTGCCAGCAGTTCCCACAAAGGGACAGGGGGGGAGACCCAGTACTTC
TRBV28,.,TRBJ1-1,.,CASSSGGEAFF,TGTGCCAGCAGTTCTGGGGGGGAAGCTTTCTTT
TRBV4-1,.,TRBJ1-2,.,CASSQDTGQSRLYGYTF,TGCGCCAGCAGCCAAGATACGGGCCAATCCCGGCTCTATGGCTACACCTTC
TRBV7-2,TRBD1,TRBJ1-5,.,CASSLAGQGVQPQHF,TGTGCCAGCAGCCTGGCGGGACAGGGGGTTCAGCCCCAGCATTTT
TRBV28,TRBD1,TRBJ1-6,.,CATNQGARNSPLHF,TGTGCCACAAATCAGGGGGCACGGAATTCACCCCTCCACTTT
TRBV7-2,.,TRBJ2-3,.,CASSLAYTDTQYF,TGTGCCAGCAGCTTAGCTTACACAGATACGCAGTATTTT
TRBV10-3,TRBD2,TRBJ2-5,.,CAISGLAGGETQYF,TGTGCCATCTCAGGACTAGCGGGGGGAGAGACCCAGTACTTC
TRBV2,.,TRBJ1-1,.,CASRETSQNTEAFF,TGTGCCAGCAGGGAGACAAGCCAGAACACTGAAGCTTTCTTT
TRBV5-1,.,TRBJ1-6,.,CASSLDNPDNSPLHF,TGCGCCAGCAGCTTGGATAATCCGGATAATTCACCCCTCCACTTT
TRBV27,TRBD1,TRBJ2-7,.,CASSSRGQGTYEQYF,TGTGCCAGCAGTTCCCGGGGACAGGGTACCTACGAGCAGTACTTC
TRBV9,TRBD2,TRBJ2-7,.,CASSVGLAGPYEQYF,TGTGCCAGCAGCGTAGGCCTAGCGGGCCCCTACGAGCAGTACTTC
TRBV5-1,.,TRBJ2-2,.,CASKWSRDANTGELFF,TGCGCCAGCAAGTGGTCTCGGGATGCGAACACCGGGGAGCTGTTTTTT
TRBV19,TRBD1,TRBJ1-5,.,CASRRTGNQPQHF,TGTGCCAGTAGGAGGACAGGTAATCAGCCCCAGCATTTT
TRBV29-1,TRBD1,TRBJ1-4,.,CSVERGPNEKLFF,TGCAGCGTTGAAAGGGGGCCTAATGAAAAACTGTTTTTT
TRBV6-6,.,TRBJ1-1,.,CASSQTGRDTEAFF,TGTGCCAGCAGCCAGACAGGCAGGGACACTGAAGCTTTCTTT
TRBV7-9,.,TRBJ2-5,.,CASSLLWGKETQYF,TGTGCCAGCAGCCTACTGTGGGGGAAAGAGACCCAGTACTTC
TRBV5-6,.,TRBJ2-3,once,CASSKFSDTQYF,TGTGCCAGCAGCAAGTTCTCGGATACGCAGTATTTT
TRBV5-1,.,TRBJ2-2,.,CASSLDPTGWELFF,TGCGCCAGCAGCTTGGACCCTACTGGTTGGGAGCTGTTTTTT
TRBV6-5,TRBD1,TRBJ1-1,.,CASSRDSNTEAFF,TGTGCCAGCAGTCGGGACAGCAACACTGAAGCTTTCTTT
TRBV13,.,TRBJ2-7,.,CASRFGGRGSEQYF,TGTGCCAGCAGATTTGGGGGCAGGGGATCCGAGCAGTACTTC
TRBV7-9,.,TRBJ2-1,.,CASSLARDAYNEQFF,TGTGCCAGCAGCTTAGCGCGGGACGCCTACAATGAGCAGTTCTTC
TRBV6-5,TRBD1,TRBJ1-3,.,CASSRGGLSGNTIYF,TGTGCCAGCAGCAGAGGGGGCCTCTCTGGAAACACCATATATTTT
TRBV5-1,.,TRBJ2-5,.,CASSLEGQGSETQYF,TGCGCCAGCAGCTTGGAGGGCCAGGGATCCGAGACCCAGTACTTC
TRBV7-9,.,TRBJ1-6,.,CASSLGQVNSPLHF,TGTGCCAGCAGCTTAGGGCAGGTTAATTCACCCCTCCACTTT
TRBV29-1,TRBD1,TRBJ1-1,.,CSADRGNTEAFF,TGCAGCGCCGACAGGGGGAACACTGAAGCTTTCTTT
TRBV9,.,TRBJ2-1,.,CASSSAGRFLNNEQFF,TGTGCCAGCAGCTCGGCGGGACGGTTTCTCAACAATGAGCAGTTCTTC
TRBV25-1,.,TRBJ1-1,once,CASRDHRDYTEAFF,TGTGCCAGCAGGGACCACAGGGACTACACTGAAGCTTTCTTT
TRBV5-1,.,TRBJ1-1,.,CASSLRGVGEAFF,TGCGCCAGCAGCTTGAGGGGGGTTGGTGAAGCTTTCTTT
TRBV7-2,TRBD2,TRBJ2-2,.,CASSQTSGRASGELFF,TGTGCCAGCAGCCAAACTAGCGGGAGGGCCTCCGGGGAGCTGTTTTTT
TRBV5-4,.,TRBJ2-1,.,CASSLEGRQNEQFF,TGTGCCAGCAGCTTGGAGGGTAGGCAAAATGAGCAGTTCTTC
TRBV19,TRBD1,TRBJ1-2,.,CASFAGTGKVGSYGYTF,TGTGCCAGCTTCGCGGGGACAGGGAAGGTGGGTAGCTATGGCTACACCTTC
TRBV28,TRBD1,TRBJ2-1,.,CASWDSSSYNEQFF,TGTGCCAGCTGGGACAGTAGCTCCTACAATGAGCAGTTCTTC
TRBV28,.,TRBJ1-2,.,CASNRQNLNYGYTF,TGTGCCAGCAATAGACAGAATCTTAACTATGGCTACACCTTC
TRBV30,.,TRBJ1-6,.,CAWSAPGSFYNSPLHF,TGTGCCTGGAGTGCGCCGGGCTCCTTCTATAATTCACCCCTCCACTTT
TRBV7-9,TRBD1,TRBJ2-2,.,CASSLERGQVFNTGELFF,TGTGCCAGCAGCTTAGAACGAGGACAGGTCTTTAACACCGGGGAGCTGTTTTTT
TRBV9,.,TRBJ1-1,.,CASSLLPENTEAFF,TGTGCCAGCAGCCTCCTCCCCGAGAACACTGAAGCTTTCTTT
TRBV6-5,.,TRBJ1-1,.,CASDDGFGGAFF,TGTGCCAGTGACGACGGTTTCGGAGGAGCTTTCTTT
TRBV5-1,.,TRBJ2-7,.,CASSLRGGRYEQYF,TGCGCCAGCAGCTTGAGAGGGGGGAGGTACGAGCAGTACTTC
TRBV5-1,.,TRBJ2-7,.,CASSLNRAFRYEQYF,TGCGCCAGCAGCTTAAACAGGGCTTTTCGGTACGAGCAGTACTTC
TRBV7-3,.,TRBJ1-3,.,CASSLTRDSGNTIYF,TGTGCCAGCAGCTTAACAAGGGACTCTGGAAACACCATATATTTT
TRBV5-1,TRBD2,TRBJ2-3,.,CASSRDYNTDTQYF,TGCGCCAGCAGCAGGGACTACAACACAGATACGCAGTATTTT
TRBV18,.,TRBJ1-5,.,CASSGPPNQPQHF,TGTGCCAGCTCCGGCCCGCCGAATCAGCCCCAGCATTTT
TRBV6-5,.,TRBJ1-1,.,CASRPTALNTEAFF,TGTGCCAGCAGACCGACAGCCCTTAACACTGAAGCTTTCTTT
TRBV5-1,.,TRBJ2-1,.,CASSLLRAGGEQFF,TGCGCCAGCAGCTTGTTGAGGGCCGGAGGTGAGCAGTTCTTC
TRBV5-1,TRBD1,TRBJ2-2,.,CASSVTDRGIGELFF,TGCGCCAGCAGCGTGACAGACAGGGGGATCGGGGAGCTGTTTTTT
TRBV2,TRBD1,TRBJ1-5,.,CASSSGQGESEPQHF,TGTGCCAGCAGTTCGGGACAGGGGGAATCAGAGCCCCAGCATTTT
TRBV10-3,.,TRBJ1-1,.,CAISLRGNMNTEAFF,TGTGCCATCAGCCTTAGGGGGAACATGAACACTGAAGCTTTCTTT
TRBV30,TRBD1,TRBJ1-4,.,CAWGQGSTNEKLFF,TGTGCCTGGGGACAGGGTTCAACTAATGAAAAACTGTTTTTT
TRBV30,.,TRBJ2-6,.,CAWSYGNSGANVLTF,TGTGCCTGGAGTTATGGGAACTCTGGGGCCAACGTCCTGACTTTC
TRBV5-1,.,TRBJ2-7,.,CASSLTGADYEQYF,TGCGCCAGCAGCTTAACAGGAGCGGACTACGAGCAGTACTTC
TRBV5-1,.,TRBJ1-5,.,CASSLAPGDRQPQHF,TGCGCCAGCAGCTTGGCCCCAGGGGACCGACAGCCCCAGCATTTT
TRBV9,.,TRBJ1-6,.,CASSTGQAYNSPLHF,TGTGCCAGCAGCACAGGGCAGGCCTATAATTCACCCCTCCACTTT
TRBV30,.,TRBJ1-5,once,CAWNTGNQPQHF,TGTGCCTGGAATACGGGCAATCAGCCCCAGCATTTT
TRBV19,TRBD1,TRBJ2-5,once,CASSKTGGGETQYF,TGTGCCAGTAGTAAGACAGGGGGGGGAGAGACCCAGTACTTC
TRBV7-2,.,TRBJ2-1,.,CASSFEGSYNEQFF,TGTGCCAGCAGCTTCGAGGGCTCCTACAATGAGCAGTTCTTC
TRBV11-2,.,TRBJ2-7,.,CASSASLVAGGWAYEQYF,TGTGCCAGCAGCGCGTCACTAGTGGCAGGGGGGTGGGCCTACGAGCAGTACTTC